This T cell receptor (beta chain) was recovered during a study of blood T cell repertoires in COVID-19. Across the study: Material from acute and convalescent COVID-19 was sourced from the United States, Italy and Spain. From T cells, B-cell-depleted T cells, or PBMCs came the material, which was cDNA or gDNA.

There are 17 residues in the CDR3. The J segment lost 4 bases and the V segment lost 0 bases, leaving 8 bases of the junction unmatched. Germline CDR1 MNHEY, CDR2 SMNVEV (reference sequence). Libraries were prepared by immunoSEQ multiplex PCR; TCRdb keeps only in-frame clonotypes and omits some of them. Among 130,000 to 150,000 clones listed, about 79% were seen once. The J gene is TRBJ1-2, the V gene TRBV27, with 10 bases lining up with TRBD1. The sequenced material came from peripheral blood. The source of this sequence is a woman over 75 with acute or convalescent COVID-19. The CDR3 sequence: CASSLSSGQGRSYGYTF. For the CDR3, the DNA is TGTGCCAGCAGTTTATCTTCGGGACAGGGGAGGTCCTATGGCTACACCTTC.